This T cell receptor beta chain came from a study of blood T cell repertoires in COVID-19. Across the whole study: Acute and convalescent COVID-19 samples came from the United States, Italy and Spain. T cells, B-cell-depleted T cells, or PBMCs provided the cDNA or gDNA that served as material.

Original analysis: Estimation of nucleated cell counts was performed using reference gene primer amplification. Libraries were prepared by immunoSEQ multiplex PCR; TCRdb keeps only in-frame clonotypes and omits some of them. Clone size and the V and J calls come from that table; the DNA yielded D and trimming. Among about 110,000 clones listed, just over 85% were seen once. This CDR3 region has 12 residues. CDR1 is SGHAT, CDR2 FQNNGV, per germline. V shed 5 bases and J shed 2 bases, with 7 bases lying between them. Material for sequencing was peripheral blood. The V call is TRBV11-2, the J call TRBJ2-7; no clear D gene. The sequence was obtained from a human donor in a cohort sampled during active COVID-19. As DNA, the CDR3 is TGTGCCAGCAGCCCCTCGGCCTACGAGCAGTACTTC. This encodes CASSPSAYEQYF.